Detailed here is one T cell receptor beta chain. Its antigen is not identified. The CDR3 runs to 13 residues. Trimming took off 6 bases at V and 3 bases at J, with 11 bases between the two ends. This entry comes from a study of post-analysis software for immune sequencing data. Study conclusions and caveats: There was significantly lower normalized Chao1 diversity in multiple sclerosis patients than in controls. Patients used about 5 TRBV segments, including TRBV5-6, TRBV5-1 and TRBV20-1, more often than controls.

The TCR beta cDNA libraries contained unique molecular identifiers. TCRdb used MiXCR to reprocess the PCR reads, holding one entry per CDR3 protein. This table has some 800,000 distinct CDR3 sequences, under 60% appearing once. The chain couples TRBV12-3 or TRBV12-4 to TRBJ1-2; D is unresolved. The sample was blood. The TCR sequence derives from a girl aged 10-17 years with multiple sclerosis. The DNA for the CDR3 is TGTGCCAGCAGCGAGGAGAGGGACTATGGCTACACCTTC. This translates into CASSEERDYGYTF.